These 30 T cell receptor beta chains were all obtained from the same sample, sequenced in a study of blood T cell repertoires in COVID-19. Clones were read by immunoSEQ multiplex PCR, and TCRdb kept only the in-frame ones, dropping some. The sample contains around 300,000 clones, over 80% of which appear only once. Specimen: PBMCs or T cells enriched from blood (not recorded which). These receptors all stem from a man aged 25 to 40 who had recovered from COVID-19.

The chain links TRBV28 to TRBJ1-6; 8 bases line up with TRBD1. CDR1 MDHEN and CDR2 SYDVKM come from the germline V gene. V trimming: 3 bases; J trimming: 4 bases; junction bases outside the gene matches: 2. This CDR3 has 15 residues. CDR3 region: CASSFGQGYNSPLHF. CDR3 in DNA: TGTGCCAGCAGTTTCGGACAGGGTTATAATTCACCCCTCCACTTT.

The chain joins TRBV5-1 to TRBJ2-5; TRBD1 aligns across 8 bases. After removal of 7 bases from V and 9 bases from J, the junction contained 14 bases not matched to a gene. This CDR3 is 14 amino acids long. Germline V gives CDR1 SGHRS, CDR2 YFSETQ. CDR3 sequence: CASGLGQGNMAQYF. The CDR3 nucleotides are TGCGCCAGCGGTCTCGGACAGGGTAACATGGCCCAGTACTTC.

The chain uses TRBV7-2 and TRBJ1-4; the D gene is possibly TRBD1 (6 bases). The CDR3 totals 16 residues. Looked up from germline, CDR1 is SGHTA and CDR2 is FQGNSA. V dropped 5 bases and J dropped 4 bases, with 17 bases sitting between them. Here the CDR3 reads CASSLGRGGHNEKLFF. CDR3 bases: TGTGCCAGCAGCCTTGGCCGGGGGGGCCATAATGAAAAACTGTTTTTT.

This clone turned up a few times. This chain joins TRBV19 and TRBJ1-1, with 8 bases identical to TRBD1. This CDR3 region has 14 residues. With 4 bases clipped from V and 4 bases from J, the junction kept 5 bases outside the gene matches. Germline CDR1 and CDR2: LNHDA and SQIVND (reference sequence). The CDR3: CASSTGGEGTEAFF. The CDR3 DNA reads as TGTGCCAGTAGTACAGGGGGCGAAGGCACTGAAGCTTTCTTT.

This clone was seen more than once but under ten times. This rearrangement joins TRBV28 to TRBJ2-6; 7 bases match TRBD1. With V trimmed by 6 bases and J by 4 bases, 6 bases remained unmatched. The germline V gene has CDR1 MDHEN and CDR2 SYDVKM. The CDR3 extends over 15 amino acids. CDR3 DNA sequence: TGTGCCAGCAGCTACAGGACAGGAGGGGCCAACGTCCTGACTTTC. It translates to CASSYRTGGANVLTF.

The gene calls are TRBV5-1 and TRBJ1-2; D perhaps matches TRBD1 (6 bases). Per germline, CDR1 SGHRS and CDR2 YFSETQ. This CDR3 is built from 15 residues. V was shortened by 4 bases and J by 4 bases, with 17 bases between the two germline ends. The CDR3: CASSIGWDTTYGYTF. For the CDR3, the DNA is TGCGCCAGCAGCATCGGCTGGGACACGACCTATGGCTACACCTTC.

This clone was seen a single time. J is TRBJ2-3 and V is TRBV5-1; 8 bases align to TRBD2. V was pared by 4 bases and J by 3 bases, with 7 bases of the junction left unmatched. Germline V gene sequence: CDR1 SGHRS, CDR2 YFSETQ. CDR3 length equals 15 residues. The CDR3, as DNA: TGCGCCAGCAGCATCGTCGGGGGGGTGACAGATACGCAGTATTTT. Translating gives CASSIVGGVTDTQYF.

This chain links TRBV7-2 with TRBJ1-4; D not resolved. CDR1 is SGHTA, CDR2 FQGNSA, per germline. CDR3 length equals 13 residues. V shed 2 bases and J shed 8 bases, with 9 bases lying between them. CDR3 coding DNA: TGTGCCAGCAGCTTAAGACAAGGAGAAAAACTGTTTTTT. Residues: CASSLRQGEKLFF.

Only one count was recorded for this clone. The CDR3 DNA reads as TGTGCCTGGGGGGGACAGTCGAACACTGAAGCTTTCTTT. This translates into CAWGGQSNTEAFF. The chain joins TRBV30 to TRBJ1-1; 7 bases align to TRBD1. Germline CDR1 reads GTSNPN; CDR2 reads SVGIG (reference sequence). After removal of 5 bases from V and 1 base from J, the junction contained 4 bases not matched to a gene. The CDR3 is made up of 13 amino acids.

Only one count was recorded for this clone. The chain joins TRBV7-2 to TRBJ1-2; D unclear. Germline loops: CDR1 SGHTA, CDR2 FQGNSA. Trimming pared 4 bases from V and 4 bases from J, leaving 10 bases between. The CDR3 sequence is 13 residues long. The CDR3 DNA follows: TGTGCCAGCAGCTCACAGAGGGCCTATGGCTACACCTTC. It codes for CASSSQRAYGYTF.

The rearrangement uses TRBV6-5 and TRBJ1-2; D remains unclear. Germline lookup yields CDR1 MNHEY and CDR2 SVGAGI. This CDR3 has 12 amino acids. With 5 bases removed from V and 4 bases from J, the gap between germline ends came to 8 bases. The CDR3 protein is CASSQELYGYTF. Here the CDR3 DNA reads TGTGCCAGCAGTCAGGAACTCTATGGCTACACCTTC.

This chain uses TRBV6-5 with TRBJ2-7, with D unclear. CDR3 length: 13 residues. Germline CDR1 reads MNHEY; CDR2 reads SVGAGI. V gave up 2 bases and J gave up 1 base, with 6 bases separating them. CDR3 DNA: TGTGCCAGCAGTTACAGCAGGTCCTACGAGCAGTACTTC. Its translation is CASSYSRSYEQYF.

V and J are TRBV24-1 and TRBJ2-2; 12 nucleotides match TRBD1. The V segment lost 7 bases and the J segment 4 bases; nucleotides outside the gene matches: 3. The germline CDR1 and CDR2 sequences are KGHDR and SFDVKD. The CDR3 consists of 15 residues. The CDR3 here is CATRGTGGSTGELFF. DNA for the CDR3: TGTGCCACCAGGGGGACAGGGGGCAGCACCGGGGAGCTGTTTTTT.

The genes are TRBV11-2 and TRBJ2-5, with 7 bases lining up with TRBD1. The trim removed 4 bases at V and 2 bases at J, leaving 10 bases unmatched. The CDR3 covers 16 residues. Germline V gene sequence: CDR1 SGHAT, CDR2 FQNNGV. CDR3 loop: CASSSMDRPSQETQYF. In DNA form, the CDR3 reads TGTGCCAGCAGCTCCATGGACAGGCCGTCTCAAGAGACCCAGTACTTC.

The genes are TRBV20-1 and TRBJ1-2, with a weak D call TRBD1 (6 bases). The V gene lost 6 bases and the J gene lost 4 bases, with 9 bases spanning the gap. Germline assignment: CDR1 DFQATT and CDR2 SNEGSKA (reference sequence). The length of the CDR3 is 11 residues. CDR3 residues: CSAGQIYGYTF. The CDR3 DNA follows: TGCAGTGCCGGACAGATCTATGGCTACACCTTC.

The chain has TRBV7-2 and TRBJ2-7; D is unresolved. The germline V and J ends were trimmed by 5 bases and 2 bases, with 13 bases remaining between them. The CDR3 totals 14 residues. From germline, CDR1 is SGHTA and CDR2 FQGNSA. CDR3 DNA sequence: TGTGCCAGCAGCCCCCCCCGCGGCACCTACGAGCAGTACTTC. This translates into CASSPPRGTYEQYF.

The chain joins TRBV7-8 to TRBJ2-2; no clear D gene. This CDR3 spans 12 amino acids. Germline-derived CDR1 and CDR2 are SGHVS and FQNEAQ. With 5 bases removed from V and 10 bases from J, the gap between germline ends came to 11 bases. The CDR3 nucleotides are TGTGCCAGCAGCCTGGGCTGGGCGGAGCTGTTTTTT. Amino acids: CASSLGWAELFF.

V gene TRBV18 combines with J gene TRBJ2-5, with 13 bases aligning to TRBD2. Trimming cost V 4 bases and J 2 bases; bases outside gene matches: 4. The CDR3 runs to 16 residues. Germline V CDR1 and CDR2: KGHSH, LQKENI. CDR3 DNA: TGTGCCAGCTCACTCGGGACTAGCGGGGATCAAGAGACCCAGTACTTC. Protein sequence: CASSLGTSGDQETQYF.

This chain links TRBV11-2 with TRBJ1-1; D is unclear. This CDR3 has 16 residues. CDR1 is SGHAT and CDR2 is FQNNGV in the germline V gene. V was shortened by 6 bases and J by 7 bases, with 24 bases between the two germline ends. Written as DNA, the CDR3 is TGTGCCAGCAGTAGCAGAGGCACTGGAGGATCCGATGAAGCTTTCTTT. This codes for CASSSRGTGGSDEAFF.

The CDR3 reads CSARGSGEQFF. CDR3 nucleotides: TGCAGTGCTAGAGGGTCGGGTGAGCAGTTCTTC. The V gene is TRBV20-1, the J gene TRBJ2-1; D is unclear. This CDR3 region has 11 residues. Germline V gene sequence: CDR1 DFQATT, CDR2 SNEGSKA (reference sequence). With 1 base removed from V and 9 bases from J, the gap between germline ends came to 7 bases.

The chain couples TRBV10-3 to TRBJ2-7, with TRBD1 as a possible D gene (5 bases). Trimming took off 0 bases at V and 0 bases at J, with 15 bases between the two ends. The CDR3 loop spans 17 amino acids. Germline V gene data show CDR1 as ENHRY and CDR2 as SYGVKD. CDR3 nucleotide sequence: TGTGCCATCAGTGAGTCCTACGTGACAGCAAGCTCCTACGAGCAGTACTTC. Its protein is CAISESYVTASSYEQYF.

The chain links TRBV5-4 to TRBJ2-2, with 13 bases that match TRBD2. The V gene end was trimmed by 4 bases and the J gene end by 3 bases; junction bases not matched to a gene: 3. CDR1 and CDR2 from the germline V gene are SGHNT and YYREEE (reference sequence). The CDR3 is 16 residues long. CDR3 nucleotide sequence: TGTGCCAGCAGCCCCGGACTAGCGGGGGACACCGGGGAGCTGTTTTTT. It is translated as CASSPGLAGDTGELFF.

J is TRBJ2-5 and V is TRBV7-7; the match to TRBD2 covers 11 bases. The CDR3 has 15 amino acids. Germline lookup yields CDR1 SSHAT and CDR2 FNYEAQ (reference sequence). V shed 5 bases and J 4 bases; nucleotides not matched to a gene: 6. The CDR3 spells CASSPSGGLGETQYF. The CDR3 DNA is TGTGCCAGCAGCCCTAGCGGGGGGCTGGGAGAGACCCAGTACTTC.

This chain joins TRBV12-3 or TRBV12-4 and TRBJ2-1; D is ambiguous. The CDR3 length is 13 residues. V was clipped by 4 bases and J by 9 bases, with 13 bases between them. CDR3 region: CASSSDARSEQFF. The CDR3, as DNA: TGTGCCAGCAGTTCCGACGCAAGGAGTGAGCAGTTCTTC.

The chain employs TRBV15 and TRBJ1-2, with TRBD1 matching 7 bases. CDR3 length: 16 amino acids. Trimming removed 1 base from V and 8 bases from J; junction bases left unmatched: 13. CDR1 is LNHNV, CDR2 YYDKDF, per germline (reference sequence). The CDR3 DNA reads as TGTGCCACCAGCAGAGGGGGACAGACCCGCCGGATGGGCTACACCTTC. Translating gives CATSRGGQTRRMGYTF.

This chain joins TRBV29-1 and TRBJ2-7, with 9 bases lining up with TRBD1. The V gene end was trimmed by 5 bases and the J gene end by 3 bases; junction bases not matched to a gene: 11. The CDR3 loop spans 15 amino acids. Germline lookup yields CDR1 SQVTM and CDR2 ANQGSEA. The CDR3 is CSVLGGTGRVYEQYF. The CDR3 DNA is TGCAGCGTTCTCGGGGGGACAGGGAGGGTCTACGAGCAGTACTTC.

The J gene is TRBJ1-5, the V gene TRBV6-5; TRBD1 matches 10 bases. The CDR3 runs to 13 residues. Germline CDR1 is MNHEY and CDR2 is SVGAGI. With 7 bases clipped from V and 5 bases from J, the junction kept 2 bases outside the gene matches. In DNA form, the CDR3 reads TGTGCCAGCACGACAGGGGGCCATCAGCCCCAGCATTTT. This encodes CASTTGGHQPQHF.

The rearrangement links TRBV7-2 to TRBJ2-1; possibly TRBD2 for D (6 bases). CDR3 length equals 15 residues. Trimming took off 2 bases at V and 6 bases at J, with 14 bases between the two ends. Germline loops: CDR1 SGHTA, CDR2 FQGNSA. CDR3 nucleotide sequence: TGTGCCAGCAGCTTATATCTACTAGCCGGCAATGAGCAGTTCTTC. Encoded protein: CASSLYLLAGNEQFF.

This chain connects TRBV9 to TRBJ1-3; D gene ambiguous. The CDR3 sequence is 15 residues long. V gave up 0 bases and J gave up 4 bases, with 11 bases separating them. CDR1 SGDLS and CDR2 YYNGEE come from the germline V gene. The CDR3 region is CASSVVGSSGNTIYF. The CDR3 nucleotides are TGTGCCAGCAGCGTAGTGGGCAGTTCGGGAAACACCATATATTTT. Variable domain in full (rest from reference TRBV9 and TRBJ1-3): DSGVTQTPKHLITATGQRVTLRCSPRSGDLSVYWYQQSLDQGLQFLIQYYNGEERAKGNILERFSAQQFPDLHSELNLSSLELGDSALYFCASSVVGSSGNTIYFGEGSWLTVV.

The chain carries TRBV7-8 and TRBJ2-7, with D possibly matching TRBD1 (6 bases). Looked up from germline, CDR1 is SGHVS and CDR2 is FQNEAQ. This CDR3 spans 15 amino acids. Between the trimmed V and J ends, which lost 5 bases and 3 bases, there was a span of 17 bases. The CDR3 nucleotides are TGTGCCAGCAGCCAGGGGCCATCGATACTCTACGAGCAGTACTTC. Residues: CASSQGPSILYEQYF.